This passage covers 32 T cell receptor beta chains from one sample sequenced in a study of cytomegalovirus exposure and HLA in healthy donors. Researchers ran the PCR with 60 Vbeta and 13 Jbeta primers. Repertoires were generated with immunoSEQ multiplex PCR, while TCRdb's copy carries only in-frame clones and drops some. This table holds approximately 160,000 clones, 68% found once. The sample consisted of PBMCs. Receptors were obtained from a woman between 35 and 50 years old in good health and CMV-seropositive.

In its sample, this clone was seen once. The chain combines TRBV19 with TRBJ2-4, with 13 positions matching TRBD2. V lost 4 bases, J lost 4 bases, and 10 bases stayed unmatched. Germline CDR1 and CDR2: LNHDA and SQIVND (reference sequence). CDR3 length equals 18 residues. CDR3 in amino acids: CASSTRLAGGLGKNIQYF. In nucleotides, the CDR3 is TGTGCCAGTAGTACCCGACTAGCGGGGGGTCTGGGGAAAAACATTCAGTACTTC.

The rearrangement joins TRBV7-2 to TRBJ1-2; no clear D. Deletions cut 5 bases from V and 3 bases from J, with 16 bases between. Germline CDR1 is SGHTA and CDR2 is FQGNSA. The CDR3 consists of 15 residues. The CDR3 DNA reads as TGTGCCAGCAGCCCCTCGGTGGGAGCGGACTATGGCTACACCTTC. Encoded protein: CASSPSVGADYGYTF. Using reference TRBV7-2 and TRBJ1-2 for the parts outside the CDR3, the full variable domain is GAGVSQSPSNKVTEKGKDVELRCDPISGHTALYWYRQSLGQGLEFLIYFQGNSAPDKSGLPSDRFSAERTGGSVSTLTIQRTQQEDSAVYLCASSPSVGADYGYTFGSGTRLTVV.

This chain connects TRBV2 to TRBJ2-3; TRBD2 is a possible D gene (6 bases). This CDR3 comprises 15 residues. The germline V and J ends were trimmed by 6 bases and 6 bases, with 19 bases remaining between them. Germline V gene sequence: CDR1 SNHLY, CDR2 FYNNEI. DNA of the CDR3: TGTGCCAGCAGAAGACCGGGACTCCCTTCGGATACGCAGTATTTT. Protein sequence: CASRRPGLPSDTQYF.

This clone has just a few counts. The gene calls are TRBV5-1 and TRBJ2-6; D might be TRBD1 (5 bases). Trimming left V 4 bases short and J 0 bases short, with 11 bases between. The CDR3 spans 16 residues. CDR1 and CDR2 from the germline V gene are SGHRS and YFSETQ. DNA for the CDR3: TGCGCCAGCAGCCCGCAGACAGACTCTGGGGCCAACGTCCTGACTTTC. Translation gives CASSPQTDSGANVLTF.

This clone has a handful of counts. This CDR3 reads CASSPGPLEGYTF. The CDR3 nucleotides are TGTGCCAGCAGCCCCGGTCCGCTGGAGGGCTACACCTTC. The J gene is TRBJ1-2, the V gene TRBV7-2, with D uncertain. Germline loops: CDR1 SGHTA, CDR2 FQGNSA. The V gene lost 5 bases and the J gene lost 8 bases, with 15 bases spanning the gap. The CDR3 has 13 residues. Based on the CDR3 plus reference TRBV7-2 and TRBJ1-2, the full variable domain is GAGVSQSPSNKVTEKGKDVELRCDPISGHTALYWYRQSLGQGLEFLIYFQGNSAPDKSGLPSDRFSAERTGGSVSTLTIQRTQQEDSAVYLCASSPGPLEGYTFGSGTRLTVV.

This chain joins TRBV19 and TRBJ1-2; D is perhaps TRBD1 (5 bases). The V gene's germline CDR1 is LNHDA and CDR2 SQIVND (reference sequence). The CDR3 totals 15 residues. Trimming took 4 bases from V and 2 from J, leaving 14 bases between them. In DNA, the CDR3 is TGTGCCAGTAGTACCCGGCCGGGGGGGAACTATGGCTACACCTTC. Its protein product is CASSTRPGGNYGYTF.

Here the CDR3 DNA reads TGTGCCAGCAGTGTACAGGGAGGGCAAACCAGGGAGCTGTTTTTT. It specifies CASSVQGGQTRELFF. The rearrangement uses TRBV27 and TRBJ2-2; a weak D match, TRBD2 (7 bases). Trimming pared 5 bases from V and 9 bases from J, leaving 19 bases between. In germline, CDR1 is MNHEY, CDR2 SMNVEV (reference sequence). The CDR3 runs 15 residues.

This chain joins TRBV19 and TRBJ1-4; 7 bases map to TRBD1. This CDR3 is built from 14 residues. Germline V gene sequence: CDR1 LNHDA, CDR2 SQIVND (reference sequence). J lost 8 bases, V lost 3 bases, and 6 bases had no gene match. The CDR3: CASSILRDSEKLFF. The CDR3 DNA reads as TGTGCCAGTAGTATTCTCCGGGACAGCGAAAAACTGTTTTTT.

This clone was seen a few times. The chain is built from TRBV6-1 and TRBJ2-7, with 10 positions matching TRBD2. The CDR3 has 15 amino acids. CDR1 and CDR2 (germline): MNHNS, SASEGT. The V segment lost 2 bases and the J segment 7 bases; nucleotides outside the gene matches: 8. The CDR3 DNA follows: TGTGCCAGCAGTGAATTGGCAGCGGGGGGGCGTGAGCAGTACTTC. It specifies CASSELAAGGREQYF.

The chain combines TRBV5-1 with TRBJ2-1; the match to TRBD2 covers 9 bases. CDR3 length: 15 amino acids. Trimming cost V 5 bases and J 2 bases; bases outside gene matches: 5. Germline lookup yields CDR1 SGHRS and CDR2 YFSETQ. This CDR3 reads CASSLAGTPYNEQFF. In nucleotides, the CDR3 is TGCGCCAGCAGTCTAGCGGGGACCCCCTACAATGAGCAGTTCTTC.

CDR3 in DNA: TGTGCCAGCAGACCCACGGGACTAGCTGTGGGGTCCTTCTACAATGAGCAGTTCTTC. Residues: CASRPTGLAVGSFYNEQFF. The rearrangement links TRBV13 to TRBJ2-1, with 9 bases aligning to TRBD2. Germline V gives CDR1 PRHDT, CDR2 FYEKMQ (reference sequence). The CDR3 contains 19 residues. Trimming cost V 6 bases and J 3 bases; bases outside gene matches: 18.

This chain connects TRBV6-5 to TRBJ1-1; TRBD1 matches at 7 bases. Germline V gene data show CDR1 as MNHEY and CDR2 as SVGAGI. V lost 0 bases and J lost 1; bases outside the gene matches: 2. The CDR3 has 15 residues. The CDR3 nucleotides read TGTGCCAGCAGTTACTCAAACAGGGGGAACACTGAAGCTTTCTTT. Its protein is CASSYSNRGNTEAFF.

This clone turned up a few times. V is TRBV28 and J is TRBJ1-1, with TRBD1 matching over 7 bases. The CDR3 consists of 13 residues. Germline CDR1 reads MDHEN; CDR2 reads SYDVKM. Trimming cost V 6 bases and J 3 bases; bases outside gene matches: 4. The CDR3 protein is CASSRTGYTEAFF. The CDR3 DNA sequence: TGTGCCAGCAGCCGGACAGGTTACACTGAAGCTTTCTTT.

This sequence joins TRBV11-2 and TRBJ1-4; D remains ambiguous. V lost 4 bases, J lost 3 bases, and 15 bases lay in between. The CDR3 has 16 residues. Germline values: CDR1 SGHAT, CDR2 FQNNGV. The CDR3 protein is CASSSRSGMANEKLFF. In DNA form, the CDR3 reads TGTGCCAGCAGCTCCCGCTCGGGGATGGCTAATGAAAAACTGTTTTTT.

This clone appeared a single time. The chain couples TRBV27 to TRBJ2-3; 10 nucleotides agree with TRBD2. The CDR3 loop spans 17 amino acids. Germline lookup yields CDR1 MNHEY and CDR2 SMNVEV (reference sequence). V gave up 3 bases and J gave up 3 bases; unmatched junction bases: 9. CDR3 residues: CASSLMPSSGGTDTQYF. CDR3 coding DNA: TGTGCCAGCAGTTTGATGCCCTCTAGCGGGGGTACAGATACGCAGTATTTT.

This chain joins TRBV2 and TRBJ2-6; a weak D match, TRBD1 (5 bases). The length of the CDR3 is 15 residues. The V and J ends lost 1 base and 4 bases respectively, with 8 bases between them. Germline V gene lookup returns CDR1 SNHLY and CDR2 FYNNEI. The CDR3 reads CASSEGQSGANVLTF. As DNA, the CDR3 is TGTGCCAGCAGTGAAGGACAGTCCGGGGCCAACGTCCTGACTTTC.

The chain is built from TRBV19 and TRBJ1-6, with 9 bases fitting TRBD1. The CDR3 loop spans 17 amino acids. The germline V gene encodes CDR1 LNHDA and CDR2 SQIVND (reference sequence). The ends lost 0 bases at V and 9 bases at J; junction bases unmatched: 9. Here the CDR3 DNA reads TGTGCCAGTAGTATAGATCTTCGGGACAGGGTTGCTTCACCCCTCCACTTT. Its protein product is CASSIDLRDRVASPLHF.

Turning to this clone: One junction end does not reproduce the germline sequence, and a read error may be involved. The chain recombines TRBV7-3 with TRBJ1-2; 10 bases are shared with TRBD1. The CDR3 totals 14 residues. CDR1 and CDR2 from the germline V gene are SGHTA and FQGTGA. In nucleotides, the CDR3 is TGTGCCAGCAGCAAAGACAGGGGGCGGGATGGCTACCCCTTC. This gives the protein CASSKDRGRDGYPF.

Only one count was recorded for this clone. The CDR3 DNA reads as TGTGCCAGCAGCGTAGGGGCTAGCGGGCTGACAGATACGCAGTATTTT. Its protein is CASSVGASGLTDTQYF. The chain combines TRBV9 with TRBJ2-3; TRBD2 agrees at 8 bases. CDR1 SGDLS and CDR2 YYNGEE come from the germline V gene. This CDR3 is built from 16 residues. V was clipped by 0 bases and J by 3 bases; unmatched bases: 6. The full variable domain, completed using reference TRBV9 and TRBJ2-3, is DSGVTQTPKHLITATGQRVTLRCSPRSGDLSVYWYQQSLDQGLQFLIQYYNGEERAKGNILERFSAQQFPDLHSELNLSSLELGDSALYFCASSVGASGLTDTQYFGPGTRLTVL.

This clone was detected a few times. The chain combines TRBV5-6 with TRBJ1-4; possibly TRBD1 for D (6 bases). Trimming took off 4 bases at V and 6 bases at J, with 10 bases between the two ends. The CDR3 extends over 13 amino acids. Germline lookup yields CDR1 SGHDT and CDR2 YYEEEE. This CDR3 reads CASSRGYDEKLFF. The DNA of the CDR3 is TGTGCCAGCAGCAGGGGGTATGATGAAAAACTGTTTTTT.

As DNA, the CDR3 is TGCGCCAGCAGCTTGGTACCAGGGGCCAAAAACATTCAGTACTTC. Its protein product is CASSLVPGAKNIQYF. V usage is TRBV5-1 and J usage is TRBJ2-4; D perhaps matches TRBD1 (5 bases). The CDR3 is made up of 15 amino acids. Germline V lookup: CDR1 SGHRS, CDR2 YFSETQ. V was trimmed by 0 bases and J by 1 base, leaving 8 bases between them.

The V and J genes are TRBV19 and TRBJ2-2, with a tentative D call TRBD2 (6 bases). Germline CDR1 and CDR2: LNHDA and SQIVND (reference sequence). Between the trimmed V and J ends, which lost 4 bases and 5 bases, there was a span of 14 bases. The CDR3 sequence is 15 residues long. CDR3 nucleotides: TGTGCCAGTAGTACGGCGACTAGTGGGACCGGGGAGCTGTTTTTT. It encodes CASSTATSGTGELFF. The variable domain in full, completed from reference TRBV19 and TRBJ2-2, reads DGGITQSPKYLFRKEGQNVTLSCEQNLNHDAMYWYRQDPGQGLRLIYYSQIVNDFQKGDIAEGYSVSREKKESFPLTVTSAQKNPTAFYLCASSTATSGTGELFFGEGSRLTVL.

The chain has TRBV2 and TRBJ1-2; D is ambiguous. Trimming cost V 5 bases and J 7 bases, with 11 bases left between them. Germline CDR1 SNHLY, CDR2 FYNNEI. There are 12 residues in the CDR3. The CDR3 bases are TGTGCCAGCAGTTTGGCAAACCCTGGCTACACCTTC. Translating gives CASSLANPGYTF. Filled out from reference TRBV2 and TRBJ1-2, the complete variable domain reads EPEVTQTPSHQVTQMGQEVILRCVPISNHLYFYWYRQILGQKVEFLVSFYNNEISEKSEIFDDQFSVERPDGSNFTLKIRSTKLEDSAMYFCASSLANPGYTFGSGTRLTVV.

This clone came up once. This sequence joins TRBV10-3 and TRBJ2-7; 8 bases are a match to TRBD2. The CDR3 sequence is 14 residues long. The V gene's germline CDR1 is ENHRY and CDR2 SYGVKD. Trimming at V came to 10 bases and at J to 5 bases, leaving 13 bases not matched to a gene. CDR3 nucleotides: TGTGCCACCTATGTGGGAGCGGGAGACAACGAGCAGTACTTC. It translates to CATYVGAGDNEQYF.

The rearrangement links TRBV7-9 to TRBJ1-1; maybe TRBD1 (5 bases). The V end lost 5 bases, the J end lost 0 bases, and 10 bases lay between the germline ends. The V gene's germline CDR1 is SEHNR and CDR2 FQNEAQ (reference sequence). The CDR3 is 14 amino acids. CDR3 sequence: CASSPGLMNTEAFF. The CDR3 DNA is TGTGCCAGCAGCCCGGGACTTATGAACACTGAAGCTTTCTTT.

The chain links TRBV27 to TRBJ1-2; D gene unclear. This CDR3 region has 13 residues. Looked up from germline, CDR1 is MNHEY and CDR2 is SMNVEV (reference sequence). V lost 5 bases and J 2 bases, leaving 9 bases between the germline ends. The DNA for the CDR3 is TGTGCCAGCAGTCCCTACGGGAACTATGGCTACACCTTC. Its translation is CASSPYGNYGYTF.

The rearrangement joins TRBV9 to TRBJ1-2, with D unresolved. V was cut by 0 bases and J by 2 bases, with 8 bases left in between. This CDR3 contains 14 residues. CDR1 SGDLS and CDR2 YYNGEE come from the germline V gene. CDR3 residues: CASSVVEGNYGYTF. CDR3 coding DNA: TGTGCCAGCAGCGTAGTCGAGGGAAACTATGGCTACACCTTC.

This clone was picked up a small number of times. The chain couples TRBV4-3 to TRBJ1-5, with D maybe TRBD1 (5 bases). The V gene's germline CDR1 is LGHNA and CDR2 YSLEER. This CDR3 has 14 amino acids. The ends were cut back, 1 base at V and 9 bases at J, with 13 bases in the middle. CDR3: CASSQGQGSSPQHF. The CDR3 nucleotides are TGCGCCAGCAGCCAAGGCCAGGGATCATCGCCCCAGCATTTT.

The V gene is TRBV27, the J gene TRBJ1-2; D not certain. The CDR3 sequence is 16 residues long. V lost 3 bases, J lost 1 base, and 15 bases lay in between. From germline, CDR1 is MNHEY and CDR2 SMNVEV (reference sequence). The CDR3 reads CASSFSVDCLNYGYTF. CDR3 nucleotide sequence: TGTGCCAGCAGTTTTTCAGTGGACTGCCTTAACTATGGCTACACCTTC.

This chain connects TRBV4-1 to TRBJ2-7; unclear D gene. V shed 0 bases and J shed 0 bases, with 12 bases lying between them. Looked up from germline, CDR1 is MGHRA and CDR2 is YSYEKL. The CDR3 covers 16 residues. In DNA, the CDR3 is TGCGCCAGCAGCCAAGAACGAGGCGGTAGCTCCTACGAGCAGTACTTC. It yields the protein CASSQERGGSSYEQYF.

This rearrangement joins TRBV29-1 to TRBJ1-1; TRBD1 matches 7 bases. The CDR3 sequence is 12 residues long. Germline V CDR1 and CDR2: SQVTM, ANQGSEA. The V gene end was trimmed by 4 bases and the J gene end by 10 bases; junction bases not matched to a gene: 9. CDR3 bases: TGCAGCGTTGGAGTAAAGAACAGGGGAGCTTTCTTT. Amino acids: CSVGVKNRGAFF. The whole variable domain, filled in from reference TRBV29-1 and TRBJ1-1, reads SAVISQKPSRDICQRGTSLTIQCQVDSQVTMMFWYRQQPGQSLTLIATANQGSEATYESGFVIDKFPISRPNLTFSTLTVSNMSPEDSSIYLCSVGVKNRGAFFGQGTRLTVV.

This clone was counted a few times. The chain couples TRBV18 to TRBJ2-4; D is undetermined. This CDR3 is 14 amino acids long. Germline CDR1 is KGHSH and CDR2 is LQKENI. Deletions cut 2 bases from V and 5 bases from J, with 10 bases between. CDR3 coding DNA: TGTGCCAGCTCACCAGTCGGTATTGAAAACATTCAGTACTTC. Protein sequence: CASSPVGIENIQYF. Using reference TRBV18 and TRBJ2-4 for the parts outside the CDR3, the full variable domain is NAGVMQNPRHLVRRRGQEARLRCSPMKGHSHVYWYRQLPEEGLKFMVYLQKENIIDESGMPKERFSAEFPKEGPSILRIQQVVRGDSAAYFCASSPVGIENIQYFGAGTRLSVL.